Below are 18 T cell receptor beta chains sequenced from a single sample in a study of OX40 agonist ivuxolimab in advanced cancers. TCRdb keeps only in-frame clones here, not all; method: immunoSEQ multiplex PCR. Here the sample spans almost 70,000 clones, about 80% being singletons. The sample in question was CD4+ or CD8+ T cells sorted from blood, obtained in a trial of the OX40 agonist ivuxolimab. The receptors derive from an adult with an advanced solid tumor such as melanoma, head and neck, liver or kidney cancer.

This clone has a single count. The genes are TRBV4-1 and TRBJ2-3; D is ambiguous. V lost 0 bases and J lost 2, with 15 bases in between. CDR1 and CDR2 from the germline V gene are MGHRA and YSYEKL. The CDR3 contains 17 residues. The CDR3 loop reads CASSQDIKAPATDTQYF. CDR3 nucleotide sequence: TGCGCCAGCAGCCAAGATATCAAGGCTCCGGCCACAGATACGCAGTATTTT.

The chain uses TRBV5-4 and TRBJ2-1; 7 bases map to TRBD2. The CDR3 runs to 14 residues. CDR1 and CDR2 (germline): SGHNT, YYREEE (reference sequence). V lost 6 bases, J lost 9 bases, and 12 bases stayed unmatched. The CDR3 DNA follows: TGTGCCAGCACCCTGGGAGGGTCGGGAAGTGAGCAGTTCTTC. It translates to CASTLGGSGSEQFF.

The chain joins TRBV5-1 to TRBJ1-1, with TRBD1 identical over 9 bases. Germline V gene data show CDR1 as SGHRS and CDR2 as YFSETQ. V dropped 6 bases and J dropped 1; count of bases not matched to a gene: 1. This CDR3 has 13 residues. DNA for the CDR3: TGCGCCAGCACGGGACAGGGGAACACTGAAGCTTTCTTT. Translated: CASTGQGNTEAFF.

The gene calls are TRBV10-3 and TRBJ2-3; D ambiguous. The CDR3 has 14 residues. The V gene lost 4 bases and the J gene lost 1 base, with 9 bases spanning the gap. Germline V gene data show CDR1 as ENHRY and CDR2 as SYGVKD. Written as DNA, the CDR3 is TGTGCCATCAGTGCCCCGGTTGGCACAGATACGCAGTATTTT. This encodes CAISAPVGTDTQYF.

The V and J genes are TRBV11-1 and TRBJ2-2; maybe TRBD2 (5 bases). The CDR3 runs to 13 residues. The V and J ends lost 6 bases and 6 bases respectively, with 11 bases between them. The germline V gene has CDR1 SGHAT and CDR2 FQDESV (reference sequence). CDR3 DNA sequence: TGTGCCAGCAGTCCCGACGGGGCCGGGGAGCTGTTTTTT. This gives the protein CASSPDGAGELFF.

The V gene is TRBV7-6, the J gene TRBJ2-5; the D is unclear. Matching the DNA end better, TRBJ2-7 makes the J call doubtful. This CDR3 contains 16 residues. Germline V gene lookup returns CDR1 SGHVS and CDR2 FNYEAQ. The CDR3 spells CASSYPGTDLTYEQYF. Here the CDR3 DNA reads TGTGCCAGCAGCTACCCTGGCACAGACCTTACCTACGAGCAGTACTTC.

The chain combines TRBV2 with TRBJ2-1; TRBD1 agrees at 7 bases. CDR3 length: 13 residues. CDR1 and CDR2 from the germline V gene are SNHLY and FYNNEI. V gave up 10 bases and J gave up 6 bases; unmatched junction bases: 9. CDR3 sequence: CATRQGMPNEQFF. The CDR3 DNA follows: TGTGCCACCAGACAGGGTATGCCCAATGAGCAGTTCTTC.

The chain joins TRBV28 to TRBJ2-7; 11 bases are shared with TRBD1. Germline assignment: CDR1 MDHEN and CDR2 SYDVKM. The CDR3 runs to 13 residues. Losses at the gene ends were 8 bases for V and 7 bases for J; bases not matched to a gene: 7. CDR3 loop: CASYGQGAREQYF. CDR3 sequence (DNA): TGTGCCAGCTACGGACAGGGGGCGAGGGAGCAGTACTTC.

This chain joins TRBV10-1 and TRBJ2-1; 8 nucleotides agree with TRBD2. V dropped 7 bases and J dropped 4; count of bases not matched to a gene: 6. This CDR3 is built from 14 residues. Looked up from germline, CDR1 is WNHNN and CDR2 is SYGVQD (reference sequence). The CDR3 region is CASTLGGGYNEQFF. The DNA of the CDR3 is TGCGCCAGCACTCTGGGCGGGGGGTACAATGAGCAGTTCTTC.

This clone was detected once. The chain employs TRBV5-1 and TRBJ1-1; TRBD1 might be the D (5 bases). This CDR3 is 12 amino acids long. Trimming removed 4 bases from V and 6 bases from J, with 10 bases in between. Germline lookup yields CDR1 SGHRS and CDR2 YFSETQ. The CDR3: CASSPGGAEAFF. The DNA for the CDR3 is TGCGCCAGCAGCCCGGGGGGAGCTGAAGCTTTCTTT.

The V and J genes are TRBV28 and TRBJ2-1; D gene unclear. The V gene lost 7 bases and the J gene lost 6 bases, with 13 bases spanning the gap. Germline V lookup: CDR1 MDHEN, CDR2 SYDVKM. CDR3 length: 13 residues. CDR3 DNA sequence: TGTGCCAGCAATCCCGGACGTTCCAATGAGCAGTTCTTC. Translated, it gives CASNPGRSNEQFF.

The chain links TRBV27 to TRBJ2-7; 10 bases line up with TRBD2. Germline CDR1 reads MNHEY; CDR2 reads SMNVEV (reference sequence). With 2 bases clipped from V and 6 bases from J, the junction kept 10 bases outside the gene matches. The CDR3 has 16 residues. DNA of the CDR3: TGTGCCAGCAGTTTACTGTCCTCTAGCGGGAGTTTCGAGCAGTACTTC. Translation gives CASSLLSSSGSFEQYF.

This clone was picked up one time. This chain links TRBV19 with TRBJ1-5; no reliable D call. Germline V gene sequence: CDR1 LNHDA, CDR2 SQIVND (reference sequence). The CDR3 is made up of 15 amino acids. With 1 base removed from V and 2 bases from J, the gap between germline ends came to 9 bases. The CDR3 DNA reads TGTGCCAGTAGTATAGTTGGGAGGGGCAATCAGCCCCAGCATTTT. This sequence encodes CASSIVGRGNQPQHF. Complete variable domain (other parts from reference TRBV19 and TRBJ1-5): DGGITQSPKYLFRKEGQNVTLSCEQNLNHDAMYWYRQDPGQGLRLIYYSQIVNDFQKGDIAEGYSVSREKKESFPLTVTSAQKNPTAFYLCASSIVGRGNQPQHFGDGTRLSIL.

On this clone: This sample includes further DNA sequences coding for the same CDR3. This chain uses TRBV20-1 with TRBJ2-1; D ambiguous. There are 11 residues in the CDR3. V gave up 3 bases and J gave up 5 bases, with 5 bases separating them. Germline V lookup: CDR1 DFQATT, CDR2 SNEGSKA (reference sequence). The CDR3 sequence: CSASRNNEQFF. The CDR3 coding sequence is TGCAGTGCTAGCCGTAACAATGAGCAGTTCTTC.

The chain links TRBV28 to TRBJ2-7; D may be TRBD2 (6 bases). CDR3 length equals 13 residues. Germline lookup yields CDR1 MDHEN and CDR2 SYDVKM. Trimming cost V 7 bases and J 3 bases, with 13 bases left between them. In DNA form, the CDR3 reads TGTGCCAGCAAGGAGGGGACCAACTACGAGCAGTACTTC. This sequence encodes CASKEGTNYEQYF.

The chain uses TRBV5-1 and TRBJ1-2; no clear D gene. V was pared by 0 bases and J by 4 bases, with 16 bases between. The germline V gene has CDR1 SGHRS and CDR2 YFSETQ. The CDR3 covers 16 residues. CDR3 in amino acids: CASSLDPLTEGYGYTF. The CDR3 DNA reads TGCGCCAGCAGCTTGGACCCTTTGACGGAGGGCTATGGCTACACCTTC.

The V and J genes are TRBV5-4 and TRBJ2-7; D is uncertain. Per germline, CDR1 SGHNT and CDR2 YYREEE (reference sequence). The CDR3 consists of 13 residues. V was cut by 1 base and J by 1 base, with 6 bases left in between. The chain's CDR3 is CASSLPLSYEQYF. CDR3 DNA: TGTGCCAGCAGCTTGCCCCTTTCCTACGAGCAGTACTTC.

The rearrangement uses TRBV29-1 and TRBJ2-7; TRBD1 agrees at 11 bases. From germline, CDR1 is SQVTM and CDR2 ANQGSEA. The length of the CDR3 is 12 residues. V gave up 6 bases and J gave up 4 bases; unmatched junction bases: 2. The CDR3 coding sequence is TGCAGCGTGGGACAGGGGGGTTACGAGCAGTACTTC. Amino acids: CSVGQGGYEQYF.